This TCR beta chain was identified in a study of blood T cell repertoires in COVID-19. The CDR3 loop spans 14 amino acids. V was pared by 5 bases and J by 5 bases, with 15 bases between. Germline CDR1 and CDR2: MDHEN and SYDVKM. Authors' methods: From reference gene primer amplification, estimates of nucleated cell counts were derived. The data were produced by immunoSEQ multiplex PCR, yet TCRdb's version contains in-frame clones alone and is incomplete. V and J calls and clone size are as listed in that table; D and trimming were resolved from the DNA. The data contain 40,000 or so clones, around three quarters of them singletons. The table lists this clone with a count of one.

The chain recombines TRBV28 with TRBJ1-1; D gene uncertain. Sequencing was done on a sample of peripheral blood. This receptor was identified in a man at least 80 years old with acute or convalescent COVID-19. Here the CDR3 reads CASSGPTWATEAFF. The CDR3 DNA reads as TGTGCCAGCAGTGGGCCGACGTGGGCGACTGAAGCTTTCTTT.